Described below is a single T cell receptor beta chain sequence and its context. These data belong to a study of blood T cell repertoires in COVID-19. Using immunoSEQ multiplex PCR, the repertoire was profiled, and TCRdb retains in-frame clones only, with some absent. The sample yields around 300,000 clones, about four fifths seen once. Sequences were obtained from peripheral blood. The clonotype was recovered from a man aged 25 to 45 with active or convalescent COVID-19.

The CDR3: CAWGVGSKANVLTF. DNA for the CDR3: TGTGCCTGGGGGGTCGGGAGCAAGGCCAACGTCCTGACTTTC. The V call is TRBV30, the J call TRBJ2-6, with a possible D match to TRBD2 (6 bases). The V end lost 5 bases, the J end lost 6 bases, and 14 bases lay between the germline ends. The CDR3 consists of 14 residues. Germline CDR1 reads GTSNPN; CDR2 reads SVGIG (reference sequence).